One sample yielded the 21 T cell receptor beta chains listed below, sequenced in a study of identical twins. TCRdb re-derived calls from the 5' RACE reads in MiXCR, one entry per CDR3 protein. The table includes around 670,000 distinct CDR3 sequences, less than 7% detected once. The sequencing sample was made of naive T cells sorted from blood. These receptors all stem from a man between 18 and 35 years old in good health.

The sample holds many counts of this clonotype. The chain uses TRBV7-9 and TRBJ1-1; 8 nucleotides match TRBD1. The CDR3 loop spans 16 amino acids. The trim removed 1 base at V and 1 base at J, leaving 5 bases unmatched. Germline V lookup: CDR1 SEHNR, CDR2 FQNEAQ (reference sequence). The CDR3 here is CASSLGSGTGNTEAFF. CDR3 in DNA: TGTGCCAGCAGCTTAGGTTCCGGGACAGGGAACACTGAAGCTTTCTTT.

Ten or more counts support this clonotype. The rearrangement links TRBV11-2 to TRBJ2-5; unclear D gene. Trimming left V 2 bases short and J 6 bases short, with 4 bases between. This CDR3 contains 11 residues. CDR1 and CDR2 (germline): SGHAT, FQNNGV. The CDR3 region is CASSLNKTQYF. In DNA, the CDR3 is TGTGCCAGCAGCTTAAACAAGACCCAGTACTTC.

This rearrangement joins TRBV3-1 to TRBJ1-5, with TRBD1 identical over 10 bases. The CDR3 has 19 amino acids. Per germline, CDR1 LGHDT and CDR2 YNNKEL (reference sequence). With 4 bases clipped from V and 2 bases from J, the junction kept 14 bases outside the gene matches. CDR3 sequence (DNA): TGTGCCAGCAGCCCCATATTTGGGGACAGGGGTGTCGGCAATCAGCCCCAGCATTTT. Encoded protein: CASSPIFGDRGVGNQPQHF.

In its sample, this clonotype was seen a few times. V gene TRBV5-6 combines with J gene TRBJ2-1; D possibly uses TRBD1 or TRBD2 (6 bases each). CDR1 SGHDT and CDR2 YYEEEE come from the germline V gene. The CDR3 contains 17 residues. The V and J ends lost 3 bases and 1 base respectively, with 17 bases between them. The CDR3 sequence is CASSSRYREASYNEQFF. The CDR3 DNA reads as TGTGCCAGCAGCTCGCGCTACAGGGAGGCTTCCTACAATGAGCAGTTCTTC. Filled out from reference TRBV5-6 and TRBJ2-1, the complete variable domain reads DAGVTQSPTHLIKTRGQQVTLRCSPKSGHDTVSWYQQALGQGPQFIFQYYEEEERQRGNFPDRFSGHQFPNYSSELNVNALLLGDSALYLCASSSRYREASYNEQFFGPGTRLTVL.

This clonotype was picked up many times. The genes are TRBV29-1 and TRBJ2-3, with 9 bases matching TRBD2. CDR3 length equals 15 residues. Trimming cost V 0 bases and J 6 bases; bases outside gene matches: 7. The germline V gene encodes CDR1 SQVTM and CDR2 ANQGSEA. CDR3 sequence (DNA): TGCAGCGTTGAAGATGGAGCGGGAGGAGGGGATACGCAGTATTTT. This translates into CSVEDGAGGGDTQYF.

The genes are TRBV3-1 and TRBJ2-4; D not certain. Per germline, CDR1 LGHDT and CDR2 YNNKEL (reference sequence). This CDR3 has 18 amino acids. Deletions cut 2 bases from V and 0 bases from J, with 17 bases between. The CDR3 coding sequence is TGTGCCAGCAGCCAAAGGAGAACATCCCCCTTAGCCAAAAACATTCAGTACTTC. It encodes CASSQRRTSPLAKNIQYF.

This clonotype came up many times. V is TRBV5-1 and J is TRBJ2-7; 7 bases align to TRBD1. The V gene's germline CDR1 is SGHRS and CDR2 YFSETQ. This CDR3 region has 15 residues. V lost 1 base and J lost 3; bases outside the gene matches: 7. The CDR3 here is CASSLTGAVIYEQYF. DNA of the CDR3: TGCGCCAGCAGCTTGACAGGGGCCGTAATCTACGAGCAGTACTTC.

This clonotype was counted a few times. The CDR3 bases are TGTGCCAGCAGCCGACCTAGCGGAAGACCCTACAATGAGCAGTTCTTC. Translating gives CASSRPSGRPYNEQFF. This sequence joins TRBV3-1 and TRBJ2-1; 7 nucleotides align to TRBD2. The CDR3 spans 16 residues. The V gene end was trimmed by 4 bases and the J gene end by 2 bases; junction bases not matched to a gene: 8. Per the germline V gene, CDR1 is LGHDT and CDR2 is YNNKEL (reference sequence).

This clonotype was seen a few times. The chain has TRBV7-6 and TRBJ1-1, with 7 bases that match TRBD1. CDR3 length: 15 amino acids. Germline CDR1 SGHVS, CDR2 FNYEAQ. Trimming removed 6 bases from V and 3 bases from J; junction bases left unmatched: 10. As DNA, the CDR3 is TGTGCCAGCAGTCCCGAACAGGGGAAAGACACTGAAGCTTTCTTT. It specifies CASSPEQGKDTEAFF.

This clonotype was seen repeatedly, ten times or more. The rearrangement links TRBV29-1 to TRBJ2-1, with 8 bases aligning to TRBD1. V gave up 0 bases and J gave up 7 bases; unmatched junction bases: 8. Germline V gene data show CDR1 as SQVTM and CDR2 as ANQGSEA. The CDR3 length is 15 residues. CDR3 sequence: CSVEEGRGLWNEQFF. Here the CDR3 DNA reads TGCAGCGTTGAAGAGGGCAGGGGGCTGTGGAATGAGCAGTTCTTC.

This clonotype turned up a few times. CDR3 sequence: CASSLRDGWAEQYF. The CDR3, as DNA: TGTGCCAGCAGTTTGAGGGACGGATGGGCCGAGCAGTACTTC. The chain has TRBV12-3 or TRBV12-4 and TRBJ2-7; D is possibly TRBD1 or TRBD2 (5 bases each). The CDR3 length is 14 residues. V was shortened by 3 bases and J by 6 bases, with 15 bases between the two germline ends.

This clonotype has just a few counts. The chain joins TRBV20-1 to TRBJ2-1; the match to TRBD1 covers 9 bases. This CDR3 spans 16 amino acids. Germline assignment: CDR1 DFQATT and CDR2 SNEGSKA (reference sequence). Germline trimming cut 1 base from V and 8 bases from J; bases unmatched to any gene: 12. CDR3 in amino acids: CSARGSRTGVLDEQFF. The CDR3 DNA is TGCAGTGCTAGAGGTTCGAGGACAGGGGTTCTCGATGAGCAGTTCTTC.

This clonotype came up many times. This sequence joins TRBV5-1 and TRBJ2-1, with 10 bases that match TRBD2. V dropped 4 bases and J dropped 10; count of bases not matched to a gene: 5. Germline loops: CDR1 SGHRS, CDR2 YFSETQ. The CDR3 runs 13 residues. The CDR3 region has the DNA TGCGCCAGCAGCCTCGGGGGACTAGCGGAGCAGTTCTTC. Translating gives CASSLGGLAEQFF. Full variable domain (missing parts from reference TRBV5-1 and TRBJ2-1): KAGVTQTPRYLIKTRGQQVTLSCSPISGHRSVSWYQQTPGQGLQFLFEYFSETQRNKGNFPGRFSGRQFSNSRSEMNVSTLELGDSALYLCASSLGGLAEQFFGPGTRLTVL.

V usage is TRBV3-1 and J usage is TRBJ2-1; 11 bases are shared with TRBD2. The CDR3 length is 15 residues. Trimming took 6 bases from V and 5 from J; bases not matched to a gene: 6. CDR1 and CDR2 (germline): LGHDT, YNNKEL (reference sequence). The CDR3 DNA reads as TGTGCCAGCAGAGACCTAGCGGGAGGACACAATGAGCAGTTCTTC. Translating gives CASRDLAGGHNEQFF.

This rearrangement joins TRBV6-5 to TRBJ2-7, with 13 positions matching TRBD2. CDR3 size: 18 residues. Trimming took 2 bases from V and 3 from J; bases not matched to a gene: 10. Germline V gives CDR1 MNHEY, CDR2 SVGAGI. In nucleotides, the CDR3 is TGTGCCAGCAGTTACCCCAAAACCGGGACTAGCGGGAACTACGAGCAGTACTTC. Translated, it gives CASSYPKTGTSGNYEQYF.

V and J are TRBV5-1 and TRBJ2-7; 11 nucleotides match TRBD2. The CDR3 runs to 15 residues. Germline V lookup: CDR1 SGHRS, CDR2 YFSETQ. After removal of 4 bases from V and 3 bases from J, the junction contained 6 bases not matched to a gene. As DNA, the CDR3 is TGCGCCAGCAGCCCGGGACTAGCGGATAACTACGAGCAGTACGTC. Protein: CASSPGLADNYEQYV.

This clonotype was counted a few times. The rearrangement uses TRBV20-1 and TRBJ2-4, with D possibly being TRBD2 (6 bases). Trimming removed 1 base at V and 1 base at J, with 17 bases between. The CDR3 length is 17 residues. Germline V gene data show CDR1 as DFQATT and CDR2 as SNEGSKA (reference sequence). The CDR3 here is CSARVVGSGRAKNIQYF. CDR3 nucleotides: TGCAGTGCTAGAGTCGTAGGTAGCGGTAGGGCCAAAAACATTCAGTACTTC.

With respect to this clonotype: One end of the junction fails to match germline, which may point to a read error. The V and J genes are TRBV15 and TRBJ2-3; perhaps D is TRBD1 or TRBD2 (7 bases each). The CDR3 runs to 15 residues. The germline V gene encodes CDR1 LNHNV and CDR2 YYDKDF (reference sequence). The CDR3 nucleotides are TGTGCCACCAGCAGAGATCTGGGAGGGACAGAAACGCAGTATTTT. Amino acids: CATSRDLGGTETQYF.

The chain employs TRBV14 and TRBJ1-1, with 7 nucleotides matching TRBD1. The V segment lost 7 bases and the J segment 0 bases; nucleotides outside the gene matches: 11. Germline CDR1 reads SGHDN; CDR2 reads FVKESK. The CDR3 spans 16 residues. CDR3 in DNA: TGTGCCAGCAACCCGGTAGGGGGCGAGATGAACACTGAAGCTTTCTTT. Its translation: CASNPVGGEMNTEAFF.

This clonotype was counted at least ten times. In DNA, the CDR3 is TGCAGTGCTAGAGATAGTAGCGGGAGACTTTATGTTGAGCAGTTCTTC. This sequence encodes CSARDSSGRLYVEQFF. V gene TRBV20-1 combines with J gene TRBJ2-1; 9 bases are shared with TRBD2. CDR1 and CDR2 from the germline V gene are DFQATT and SNEGSKA (reference sequence). J was trimmed by 9 bases and V by 0 bases; bases with no gene match: 12. The CDR3 is made up of 16 amino acids.

DNA for the CDR3: TGTGCCAGCAGTTTAAGGACTAGCGAAGAGCAGTTCTTC. It codes for CASSLRTSEEQFF. The chain recombines TRBV27 with TRBJ2-1, with 9 bases fitting TRBD2. V shed 2 bases and J 10 bases; nucleotides not matched to a gene: 3. Germline V gene data show CDR1 as MNHEY and CDR2 as SMNVEV (reference sequence). CDR3 length: 13 amino acids.